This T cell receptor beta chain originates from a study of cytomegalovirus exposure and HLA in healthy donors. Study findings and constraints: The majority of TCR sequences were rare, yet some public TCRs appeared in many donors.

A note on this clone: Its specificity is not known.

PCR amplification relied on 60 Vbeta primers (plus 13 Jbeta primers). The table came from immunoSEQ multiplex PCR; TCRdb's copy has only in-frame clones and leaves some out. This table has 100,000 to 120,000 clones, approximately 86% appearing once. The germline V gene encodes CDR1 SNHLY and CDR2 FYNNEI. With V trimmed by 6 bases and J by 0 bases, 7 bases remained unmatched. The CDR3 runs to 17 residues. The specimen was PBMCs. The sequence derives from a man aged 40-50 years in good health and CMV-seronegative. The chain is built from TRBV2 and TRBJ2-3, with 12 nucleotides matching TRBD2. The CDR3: CASRETSGGLSTDTQYF. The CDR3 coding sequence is TGTGCCAGCAGAGAGACTAGCGGGGGTTTAAGCACAGATACGCAGTATTTT.